This TCR beta chain was retrieved from a study of shared clonotypes between healthy human individuals. Points from the study as a whole: Sequencing depth was predicted to influence how clonotypes are shared among donors.

Authors' analysis steps: There were no quality scores in the junction-only immunoSEQ sequences, so filtering differed. The protocol was immunoSEQ multiplex PCR, while the TCRdb copy is restricted to in-frame clones and leaves out a portion. That table is the source of V, J and clone size, and D and trimming were worked out from the DNA. Among about 2 million clones listed, approximately 95% were seen once. Germline assignment: CDR1 GTSNPN and CDR2 SVGIG (reference sequence). The CDR3 spans 12 residues. As for this clone: Its antigen is not known. A read error may account for a junction end that differs from germline.

Naive CD8 isolation took CD45RO-negative cells positively selected for CCR7 and excluded terminally differentiated effector memory CD45RA+ cells. Each of the donors was a healthy adult who was HIV-negative and had not had a recent acute infection or vaccination. The source of this sequence is a man between 18 and 29 years old in good health. The chain links TRBV30 to TRBJ2-7; 8 positions agree with TRBD1. What was sequenced was naive CD8+ T cells sorted from blood. The CDR3 DNA sequence: TGTGCCTGGAGTGTAACCGGGACAGGTGAAAACTTC. Its protein product is CAWSVTGTGENF.